This TCR beta chain was sequenced in a study of T-cell reconstitution after alpha-beta-depleted transplantation in children. Study-wide results and caveats: Several hundred graft clones that had expanded were reportedly the source of alpha-beta T cells about two months after transplant. Day-60 TCRbeta diversity that was high in some patients was derived from surviving recipient T cells and thymic progenitors. T-cell counts and diversity at one year following transplant were attributed mainly to newly produced T cells.

This clonotype was counted ten times or more. Its antigen is not identified. Germline-derived CDR1 and CDR2 are DFQATT and SNEGSKA (reference sequence). The junction had 6 bases not matched to a gene; V was cut back by 4 bases and J by 6 bases. The CDR3 covers 15 residues. Preparing the TCRbeta library involved the use of unique molecular identifiers. TCRdb analysed the PCR reads with MiXCR anew, one entry per CDR3 protein. The profile shows 400,000 to 550,000 distinct CDR3 sequences, 8% to 11% of them singletons. This specimen was PBMCs, taken before TCRalphabeta/CD19-depleted stem cell transplant. This sequence originates from a child aged 2-9 years with inherited bone marrow failure, due to receive a stem cell transplant. The chain uses TRBV20-1 and TRBJ2-3, with TRBD2 matching 14 bases. The CDR3 nucleotides are TGCAGTGCTATCGGGACTAGCGGGAGTGCGGATACGCAGTATTTT. Its translation is CSAIGTSGSADTQYF.